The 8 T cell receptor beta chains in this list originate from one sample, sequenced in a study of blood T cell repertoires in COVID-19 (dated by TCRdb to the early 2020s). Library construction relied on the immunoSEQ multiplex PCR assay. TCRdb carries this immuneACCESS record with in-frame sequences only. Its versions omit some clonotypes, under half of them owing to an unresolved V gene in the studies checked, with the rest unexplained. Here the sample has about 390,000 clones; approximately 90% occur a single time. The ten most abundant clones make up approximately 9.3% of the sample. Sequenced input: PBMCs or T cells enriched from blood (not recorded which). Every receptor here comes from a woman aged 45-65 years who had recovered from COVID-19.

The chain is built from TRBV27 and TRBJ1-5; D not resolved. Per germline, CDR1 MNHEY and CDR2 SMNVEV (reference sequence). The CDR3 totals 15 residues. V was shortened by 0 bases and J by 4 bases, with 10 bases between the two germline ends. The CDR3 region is CASSLSTGGNQPQHF. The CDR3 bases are TGTGCCAGCAGTTTATCGACGGGAGGGAATCAGCCCCAGCATTTT.

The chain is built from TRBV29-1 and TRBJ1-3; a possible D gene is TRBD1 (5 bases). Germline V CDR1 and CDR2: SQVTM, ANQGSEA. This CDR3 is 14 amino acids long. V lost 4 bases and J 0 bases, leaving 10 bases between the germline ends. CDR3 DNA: TGCAGCGTTGCCTCCACAGGCTCTGGAAACACCATATATTTT. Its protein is CSVASTGSGNTIYF.

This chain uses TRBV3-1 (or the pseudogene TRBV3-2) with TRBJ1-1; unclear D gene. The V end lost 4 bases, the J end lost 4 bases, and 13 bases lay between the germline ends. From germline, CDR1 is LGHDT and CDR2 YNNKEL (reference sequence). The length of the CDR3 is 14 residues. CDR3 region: CASSLSEGGTEAFF. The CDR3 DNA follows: TGTGCCAGCAGCCTCTCCGAGGGTGGCACTGAAGCTTTCTTT.

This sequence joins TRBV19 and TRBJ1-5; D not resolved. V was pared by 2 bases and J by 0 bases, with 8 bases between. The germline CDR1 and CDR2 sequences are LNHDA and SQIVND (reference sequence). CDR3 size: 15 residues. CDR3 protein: CASSILTYSNQPQHF. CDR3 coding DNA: TGTGCCAGTAGTATATTGACTTATAGCAATCAGCCCCAGCATTTT.

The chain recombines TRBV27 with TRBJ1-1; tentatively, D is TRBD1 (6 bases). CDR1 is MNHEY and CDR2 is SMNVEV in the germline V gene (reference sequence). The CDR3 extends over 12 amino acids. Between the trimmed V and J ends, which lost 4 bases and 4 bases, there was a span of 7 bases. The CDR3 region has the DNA TGTGCCAGCAGTTCACAGGGCACTGAAGCTTTCTTT. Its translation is CASSSQGTEAFF.

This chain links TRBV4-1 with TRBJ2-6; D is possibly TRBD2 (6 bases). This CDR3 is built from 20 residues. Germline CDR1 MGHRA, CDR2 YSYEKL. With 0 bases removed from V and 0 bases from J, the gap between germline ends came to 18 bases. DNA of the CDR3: TGCGCCAGCAGCCAAGATGGGTGGGGGACTCTTGACTCTGGGGCCAACGTCCTGACTTTC. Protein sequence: CASSQDGWGTLDSGANVLTF.

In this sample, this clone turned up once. CDR3 bases: TGCGCCAGCAGCTTAACAGGGGGCAGTCCTAGTGAGCAGTACTTC. It is translated as CASSLTGGSPSEQYF. The chain employs TRBV5-1 and TRBJ2-7; TRBD1 matches 9 bases. CDR3 size: 15 residues. V gave up 2 bases and J gave up 7 bases; unmatched junction bases: 10. In germline, CDR1 is SGHRS, CDR2 YFSETQ.

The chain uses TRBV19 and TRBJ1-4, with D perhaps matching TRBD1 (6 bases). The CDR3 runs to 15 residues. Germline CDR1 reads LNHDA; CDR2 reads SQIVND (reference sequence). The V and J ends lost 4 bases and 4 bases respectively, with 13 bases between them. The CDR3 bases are TGTGCCAGTAGTACTTCGGACAGCAGTAATGAAAAACTGTTTTTT. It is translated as CASSTSDSSNEKLFF.